The 12 T cell receptor beta chains below were found in one sample sequenced in a study of cytomegalovirus exposure and HLA in healthy donors. It was with 60 Vbeta and 13 Jbeta primers that the PCR ran. TCRdb keeps only in-frame clones here, not all; method: immunoSEQ multiplex PCR. The sample contains fewer than 200,000 clones, around four fifths of which appear only once. The material sequenced was PBMCs. These receptor sequences come from a young man in good health and CMV-seronegative.

The V gene is TRBV10-2, the J gene TRBJ2-2; 9 bases align to TRBD1. The junction had 6 bases not matched to a gene; V was cut back by 8 bases and J by 5 bases. The CDR3 runs 14 residues. Germline V lookup: CDR1 WSHSY, CDR2 SAAADI. Here the CDR3 reads CASLDRGRTGELFF. CDR3 bases: TGCGCCAGCTTAGACAGGGGGAGGACCGGGGAGCTGTTTTTT.

The gene calls are TRBV5-1 and TRBJ1-6; 7 positions match TRBD1. Trimming at V came to 4 bases and at J to 5 bases, leaving 6 bases not matched to a gene. This CDR3 is built from 15 residues. Germline loops: CDR1 SGHRS, CDR2 YFSETQ. The CDR3 protein is CASSAPGQNNSPLHF. The CDR3 DNA reads as TGCGCCAGCAGCGCACCGGGACAGAATAATTCACCCCTCCACTTT.

This clone appeared a few times. The V and J genes are TRBV6-6 and TRBJ2-7; TRBD2 is a possible D gene (5 bases). This CDR3 comprises 10 residues. The V end lost 5 bases, the J end lost 7 bases, and 6 bases lay between the germline ends. CDR1 MNHNY and CDR2 SVGAGI come from the germline V gene (reference sequence). The CDR3 region is CASSRGEQYF. The CDR3, as DNA: TGTGCCAGCAGTCGCGGGGAGCAGTACTTC.

The V call is TRBV11-2, the J call TRBJ1-1; weak D call: TRBD1 (5 bases). V gave up 5 bases and J gave up 7 bases, with 26 bases separating them. CDR1 is SGHAT and CDR2 is FQNNGV in the germline V gene. The length of the CDR3 is 17 residues. The DNA of the CDR3 is TGTGCCAGCAGCCCCTACCACAGGAGCCCGGCGGCCCGTGAAGCTTTCTTT. Residues: CASSPYHRSPAAREAFF.

The chain joins TRBV27 to TRBJ2-7; D is possibly TRBD1 (6 bases). Trimming cost V 3 bases and J 0 bases, with 9 bases left between them. Germline V CDR1 and CDR2: MNHEY, SMNVEV (reference sequence). The CDR3 runs to 14 residues. CDR3 in amino acids: CASSLTQGSYEQYF. The DNA for the CDR3 is TGTGCCAGCAGTTTGACACAGGGCTCCTACGAGCAGTACTTC.

This clone was seen just once. The chain recombines TRBV5-4 with TRBJ2-3; 9 nucleotides agree with TRBD2. The CDR3 length is 17 residues. Germline loops: CDR1 SGHNT, CDR2 YYREEE (reference sequence). Losses at the gene ends were 1 base for V and 1 base for J; bases not matched to a gene: 7. As DNA, the CDR3 is TGTGCCAGCAGCTTGTGGCGGGGGGGCCCGGGCACAGATACGCAGTATTTT. Its protein product is CASSLWRGGPGTDTQYF.

The chain combines TRBV7-8 with TRBJ2-1, with D possibly TRBD1 on 6 matching bases. In germline, CDR1 is SGHVS, CDR2 FQNEAQ. The V end was cut by 5 bases, the J end by 0 bases, with 14 bases between. CDR3 size: 16 residues. CDR3 region: CASSTPGQSSYNEQFF. CDR3 DNA: TGTGCCAGCAGCACCCCCGGACAGAGCTCCTACAATGAGCAGTTCTTC.

This chain links TRBV4-1 with TRBJ1-2; D might be TRBD1 (5 bases). Germline-derived CDR1 and CDR2 are MGHRA and YSYEKL. V dropped 1 base and J dropped 4 bases, with 13 bases sitting between them. The CDR3 sequence is 15 residues long. CDR3 sequence reads: CASSQGQGLSYGYTF. The CDR3, as DNA: TGCGCCAGCAGCCAAGGTCAGGGACTTAGCTATGGCTACACCTTC.

The sample holds a few counts of this clone. The chain recombines TRBV4-1 with TRBJ2-1; the match to TRBD1 covers 9 bases. CDR3 length equals 19 residues. Germline values: CDR1 MGHRA, CDR2 YSYEKL. V trimming: 0 bases; J trimming: 4 bases; junction bases outside the gene matches: 13. CDR3 nucleotide sequence: TGCGCCAGCAGCCAAGAGAAGACTTCGGACAGGGGAATTTACAATGAGCAGTTCTTC. Translated, it gives CASSQEKTSDRGIYNEQFF.

The J gene is TRBJ2-7, the V gene TRBV7-9; 12 bases map to TRBD2. The V gene's germline CDR1 is SEHNR and CDR2 FQNEAQ (reference sequence). CDR3 length: 15 amino acids. J was trimmed by 2 bases and V by 1 base; bases with no gene match: 0. The CDR3: CASSLGLAGAYEQYF. CDR3 sequence (DNA): TGTGCCAGCAGCTTAGGACTAGCGGGGGCCTACGAGCAGTACTTC.

This clone came up once. The V call is TRBV5-1, the J call TRBJ2-1; 9 positions agree with TRBD1. CDR3 length: 13 residues. Germline trimming cut 4 bases from V and 9 bases from J; bases unmatched to any gene: 5. The germline V gene encodes CDR1 SGHRS and CDR2 YFSETQ. CDR3 region: CASSPGQGTEQFF. In nucleotides, the CDR3 is TGCGCCAGCAGCCCGGGACAGGGCACTGAGCAGTTCTTC.

The gene calls are TRBV13 and TRBJ1-1; maybe TRBD1 (5 bases). Germline V gene sequence: CDR1 PRHDT, CDR2 FYEKMQ (reference sequence). Trimming shortened V by 7 bases and J by 0 bases, and 15 bases separated the two germline ends. The CDR3 runs to 15 residues. In DNA form, the CDR3 reads TGTGCCAGCACCCATTTGGGGGGGATGAACACTGAAGCTTTCTTT. Translating it yields CASTHLGGMNTEAFF.